This record concerns one TCR beta chain sequence. Its matching antigen is unknown. The data derive from a study of T cell clonotyping in hematopoietic cell transplantation. Study-wide points: After transplant, recipient diversity fell while pathologically expanded clonotypes grew through day 180. No sorting was done, leaving CD4 and CD8 contributions mixed. At the given depth, recipient repertoires were over 95% de novo clonotypes.

Measured with immunoSEQ multiplex PCR; TCRdb has only the in-frame clones, and not every one. Of about 70,000 clones listed, around 94% were seen once; the top ten hold roughly 1.7%. The receptor was isolated from a man aged 45-60 years in good health. Some clones in this sample may be carry-over from other donors' samples. Specimen: peripheral blood mononuclear cells.

As DNA, the CDR3 is TGTGCCAGCAGCCCCATTACAGGGGGGGTGGGCCAAGAGACCCAGTACTTC. Its protein is CASSPITGGVGQETQYF. The chain joins TRBV5-6 to TRBJ2-5, with D perhaps matching TRBD1 (8 bases). The CDR3 is 17 amino acids. V lost 4 bases and J 1 base, leaving 20 bases between the germline ends. Germline CDR1 and CDR2: SGHDT and YYEEEE.